The 21 T cell receptor beta chains listed next were all sequenced from one sample in a study of T cells in Graves' hyperthyroidism and ophthalmopathy. There were TCR beta CDR3 regions amplified from RNA transcripts. An initial round of RT-PCR targeting the TCR CDR3 relied on the HTBI primer set. TCRdb independently ran MiXCR on the multiplex PCR reads; one entry per CDR3 protein. The sample contains some 490,000 distinct CDR3 sequences, about 20% of which appear only once. Sequenced: blood. The receptor set was obtained from an older woman with Graves' ophthalmopathy.

In its sample, this clonotype was seen a few times. This rearrangement joins TRBV27 to TRBJ2-7; TRBD1 matches at 12 bases. The trim removed 5 bases at V and 7 bases at J, leaving 6 bases unmatched. This CDR3 region has 14 residues. The germline gives CDR1 MNHEY, CDR2 SMNVEV (reference sequence). This CDR3 is CASSIGTGGREQYF. Here the CDR3 DNA reads TGTGCCAGCAGTATCGGGACAGGGGGCCGAGAGCAGTACTTC.

The chain links TRBV20-1 to TRBJ1-5; D is unresolved. There are 14 residues in the CDR3. Germline values: CDR1 DFQATT, CDR2 SNEGSKA (reference sequence). The V and J ends lost 6 bases and 0 bases respectively, with 12 bases between them. The DNA for the CDR3 is TGCAGTGCCTCCGGAGGATATAGCAATCAGCCCCAGCATTTT. It encodes CSASGGYSNQPQHF.

The sample holds many counts of this clonotype. The rearrangement links TRBV7-2 to TRBJ1-5; TRBD1 agrees at 7 bases. V was pared by 6 bases and J by 4 bases, with 6 bases of the junction left unmatched. Germline loops: CDR1 SGHTA, CDR2 FQGNSA. CDR3 length equals 14 residues. The CDR3 loop is CASSPGTANQPQHF. The CDR3, as DNA: TGTGCCAGCAGTCCCGGGACAGCGAATCAGCCCCAGCATTTT.

Remarks on this clonotype: Being one base from a much bigger clone, this may be a read error. This chain uses TRBV12-3 or TRBV12-4 with TRBJ1-2, with 7 bases that match TRBD1. The CDR3 sequence is 17 residues long. CDR3 protein: CANSLLTGPFSNYGYTF. CDR3 in DNA: TGTGCCAACAGTTTATTGACAGGGCCCTTTTCTAACTATGGCTACACCTTC.

This clonotype was seen only a few times. This rearrangement joins TRBV3-1 to TRBJ2-7; tentative D call: TRBD1 (5 bases). Germline V gives CDR1 LGHDT, CDR2 YNNKEL (reference sequence). V lost 3 bases, J lost 0 bases, and 12 bases lay in between. The CDR3 has 15 residues. The CDR3 DNA is TGTGCCAGCAGCCATCAGGGCCTTAGCTCCTACGAGCAGTACTTC. It specifies CASSHQGLSSYEQYF.

This clonotype was detected many times. V usage is TRBV12-3 or TRBV12-4 and J usage is TRBJ2-1; 10 bases fit TRBD2. Trimming at V came to 3 bases and at J to 5 bases, leaving 4 bases not matched to a gene. The CDR3 is 15 residues long. CDR3 sequence reads: CASSFNSGRHNEQFF. The CDR3 DNA reads as TGTGCCAGCAGTTTTAATAGCGGGAGGCACAATGAGCAGTTCTTC.

This clonotype appeared a few times. This chain uses TRBV19 with TRBJ2-3, with TRBD2 matching over 11 bases. The CDR3 consists of 15 residues. Trimming took 6 bases from V and 4 from J; bases not matched to a gene: 6. CDR1 LNHDA and CDR2 SQIVND come from the germline V gene (reference sequence). The CDR3 loop is CASSPGLAASDTQYF. CDR3 coding DNA: TGTGCCAGTAGCCCGGGACTAGCGGCCTCAGATACGCAGTATTTT. The full variable domain, in which reference TRBV19 and TRBJ2-3 provide the parts outside the CDR3, is DGGITQSPKYLFRKEGQNVTLSCEQNLNHDAMYWYRQDPGQGLRLIYYSQIVNDFQKGDIAEGYSVSREKKESFPLTVTSAQKNPTAFYLCASSPGLAASDTQYFGPGTRLTVL.

The sample holds a few counts of this clonotype. The J gene is TRBJ1-2, the V gene TRBV12-3 or TRBV12-4; 12 bases are shared with TRBD1. The CDR3 runs 19 residues. Unmatched junction bases numbered 14, after V lost 3 bases and J lost 3 bases. The CDR3 reads CASSFLAYSGTGGHYGYTF. The CDR3 DNA is TGTGCCAGCAGTTTTCTCGCCTACTCCGGGACAGGGGGCCACTATGGCTACACCTTC.

The V call is TRBV6-2 or TRBV6-3, the J call TRBJ2-3, with TRBD2 matching over 8 bases. CDR3 length equals 12 residues. The trim removed 4 bases at V and 10 bases at J, leaving 4 bases unmatched. The germline V gene encodes CDR1 MNHEY and CDR2 SVGEGT. CDR3 loop: CASSSAGGAQYF. DNA for the CDR3: TGTGCCAGCAGTTCCGCCGGGGGGGCGCAGTATTTT.

A few counts support this clonotype. The V call is TRBV30, the J call TRBJ2-3, with a tentative D call TRBD2 (7 bases). This CDR3 is built from 14 residues. Germline V gene sequence: CDR1 GTSNPN, CDR2 SVGIG (reference sequence). The V and J ends lost 2 bases and 10 bases respectively, with 19 bases between them. CDR3 sequence reads: CAWSPGGRTAAQYF. CDR3 in DNA: TGTGCCTGGAGTCCCGGGGGGCGGACTGCTGCGCAGTATTTT.

Regarding this clonotype: A read error may explain this, as a much larger clone is one base away. This chain uses TRBV3-1 with TRBJ2-7; 11 bases map to TRBD2. Germline-derived CDR1 and CDR2 are LGHDT and YNNKEL (reference sequence). This CDR3 is built from 15 residues. After removal of 4 bases from V and 6 bases from J, the junction contained 8 bases not matched to a gene. CDR3 in DNA: TGTGCCAGCAGCCCTCTCGGCGGGACTAGCGGCGAGCAGTACTTC. This gives the protein CASSPLGGTSGEQYF.

This clonotype was recorded at least ten times. The J gene is TRBJ2-5, the V gene TRBV11-2; D gene uncertain. Germline-derived CDR1 and CDR2 are SGHAT and FQNNGV. Trimming took off 0 bases at V and 3 bases at J, with 5 bases between the two ends. The CDR3 has 13 residues. The chain's CDR3 is CASSLEGKETQYF. CDR3 nucleotide sequence: TGTGCCAGCAGCTTAGAGGGGAAAGAGACCCAGTACTTC.

This clonotype was recorded many times. This rearrangement joins TRBV30 to TRBJ2-1; the D is unclear. The CDR3 is 12 amino acids. The germline V gene encodes CDR1 GTSNPN and CDR2 SVGIG (reference sequence). Trimming cost V 0 bases and J 6 bases, with 6 bases left between them. CDR3 protein: CAWSVSGNEQFF. In DNA, the CDR3 is TGTGCCTGGAGTGTCTCCGGCAATGAGCAGTTCTTC.

The chain uses TRBV14 and TRBJ1-2; D is ambiguous. This CDR3 has 16 residues. V lost 4 bases, J lost 8 bases, and 23 bases lay in between. Per germline, CDR1 SGHDN and CDR2 FVKESK. This chain's CDR3 is CASSPGGKTSERGYTF. The CDR3 DNA reads TGTGCCAGCAGCCCCGGTGGGAAGACATCGGAACGAGGCTACACCTTC.

This clonotype showed up many times. In nucleotides, the CDR3 is TGTGCCAGCAGTGGACTCCGGTCGTTCAATGAGCAGTTCTTC. It codes for CASSGLRSFNEQFF. The genes are TRBV2 and TRBJ2-1; no clear D gene. Trimming pared 4 bases from V and 6 bases from J, leaving 13 bases between. CDR3 length equals 14 residues. CDR1 and CDR2 (germline): SNHLY, FYNNEI.

This chain links TRBV7-2 with TRBJ2-3, with 7 bases identical to TRBD2. The CDR3 runs to 15 residues. The ends lost 1 base at V and 3 bases at J; junction bases unmatched: 4. The V gene's germline CDR1 is SGHTA and CDR2 FQGNSA. CDR3 loop: CASSLVAGVTDTQYF. The CDR3, as DNA: TGTGCCAGCAGCTTAGTTGCGGGAGTGACAGATACGCAGTATTTT. Drawing the rest from reference TRBV7-2 and TRBJ2-3, the complete variable domain is GAGVSQSPSNKVTEKGKDVELRCDPISGHTALYWYRQSLGQGLEFLIYFQGNSAPDKSGLPSDRFSAERTGGSVSTLTIQRTQQEDSAVYLCASSLVAGVTDTQYFGPGTRLTVL.

The chain couples TRBV20-1 to TRBJ2-1; 7 nucleotides line up with TRBD2. Germline assignment: CDR1 DFQATT and CDR2 SNEGSKA (reference sequence). V lost 1 base to trimming and J lost 3 bases; unmatched junction nucleotides: 3. The CDR3 spans 14 residues. CDR3 sequence (DNA): TGCAGTGCTAGAGTGGCGGGAGTCTACAATGAGCAGTTCTTC. Translated, it gives CSARVAGVYNEQFF.

V and J are TRBV3-1 and TRBJ2-1; 8 bases match TRBD2. Losses at the gene ends were 4 bases for V and 1 base for J; bases not matched to a gene: 6. There are 16 residues in the CDR3. Per germline, CDR1 LGHDT and CDR2 YNNKEL (reference sequence). This CDR3 is CASSRTGGNSYNEQFF. The CDR3 nucleotides read TGTGCCAGCAGCCGTACGGGAGGGAATTCCTACAATGAGCAGTTCTTC.

This clonotype showed up many times. The chain recombines TRBV29-1 with TRBJ2-3; 8 bases are a match to TRBD1. Germline-derived CDR1 and CDR2 are SQVTM and ANQGSEA. After removal of 8 bases from V and 1 base from J, the junction contained 8 bases not matched to a gene. There are 14 residues in the CDR3. Written as DNA, the CDR3 is TGCAGCATCCTCGACAGGGGCGGCACAGATACGCAGTATTTT. Translated: CSILDRGGTDTQYF.

This clonotype occurred many times. The V and J genes are TRBV7-2 and TRBJ2-3; perhaps TRBD2 as D (5 bases). Germline V gene sequence: CDR1 SGHTA, CDR2 FQGNSA. The CDR3 sequence is 14 residues long. V gave up 3 bases and J gave up 6 bases, with 13 bases separating them. For the CDR3, the DNA is TGTGCCAGCAGCTTGGGTCTAGCCGTGGATACGCAGTATTTT. Amino acid sequence: CASSLGLAVDTQYF.

The V call is TRBV7-3, the J call TRBJ2-1; TRBD2 agrees at 9 bases. The V and J ends lost 3 bases and 7 bases, in that order; junction bases with no gene match: 13. From germline, CDR1 is SGHTA and CDR2 FQGTGA. CDR3 length: 17 amino acids. The CDR3 nucleotides are TGTGCCAGCAGCTTGAATTATGGCGGGAGGGCCAAAAATGAGCAGTTCTTC. Translated: CASSLNYGGRAKNEQFF.